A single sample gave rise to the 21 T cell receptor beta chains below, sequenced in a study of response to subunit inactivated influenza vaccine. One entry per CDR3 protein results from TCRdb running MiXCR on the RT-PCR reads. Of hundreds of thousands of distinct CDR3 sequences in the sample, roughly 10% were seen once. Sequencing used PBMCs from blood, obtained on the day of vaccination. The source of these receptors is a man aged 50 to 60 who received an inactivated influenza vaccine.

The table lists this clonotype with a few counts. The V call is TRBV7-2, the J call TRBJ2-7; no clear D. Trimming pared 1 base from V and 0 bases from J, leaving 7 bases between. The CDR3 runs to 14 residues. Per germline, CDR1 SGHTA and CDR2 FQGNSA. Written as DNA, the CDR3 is TGTGCCAGCAGCTTAGTGGTAGACTCCTACGAGCAGTACTTC. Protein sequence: CASSLVVDSYEQYF.

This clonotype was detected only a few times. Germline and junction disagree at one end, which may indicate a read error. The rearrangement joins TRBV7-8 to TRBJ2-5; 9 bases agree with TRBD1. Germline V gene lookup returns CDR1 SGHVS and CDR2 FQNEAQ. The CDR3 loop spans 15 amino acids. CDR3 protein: CASSFRNRGLETQYF. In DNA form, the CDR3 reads TGCGCCAGCAGCTTTAGAAACAGGGGGCTGGAGACCCAGTACTTC.

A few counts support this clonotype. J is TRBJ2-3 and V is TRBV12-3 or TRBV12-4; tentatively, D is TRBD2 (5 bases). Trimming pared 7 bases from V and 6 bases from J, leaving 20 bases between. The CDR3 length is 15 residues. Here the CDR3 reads CASTASGGSWDTQYF. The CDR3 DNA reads TGTGCCAGCACGGCAAGCGGAGGATCGTGGGATACGCAGTATTTT.

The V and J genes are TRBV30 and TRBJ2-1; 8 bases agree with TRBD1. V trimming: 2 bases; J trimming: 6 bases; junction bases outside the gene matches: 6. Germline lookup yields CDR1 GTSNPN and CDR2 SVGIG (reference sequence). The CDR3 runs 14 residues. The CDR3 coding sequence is TGTGCCTGGAGTAAGACAGGGGTGGGCAATGAGCAGTTCTTC. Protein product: CAWSKTGVGNEQFF.

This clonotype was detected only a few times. The CDR3 reads CSATRGQHTEAFF. DNA for the CDR3: TGCAGTGCTACCAGGGGGCAGCACACTGAAGCTTTCTTT. The chain combines TRBV20-1 with TRBJ1-1; TRBD1 matches at 8 bases. Trimming at V came to 4 bases and at J to 3 bases, leaving 4 bases not matched to a gene. Germline lookup yields CDR1 DFQATT and CDR2 SNEGSKA (reference sequence). This CDR3 spans 13 amino acids.

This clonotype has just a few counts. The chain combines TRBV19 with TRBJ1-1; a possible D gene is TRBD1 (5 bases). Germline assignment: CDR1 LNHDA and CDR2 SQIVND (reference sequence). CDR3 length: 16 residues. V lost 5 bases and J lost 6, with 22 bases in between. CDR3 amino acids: CASSPRDWAGISEAFF. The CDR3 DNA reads TGTGCCAGTAGTCCCCGGGACTGGGCCGGAATCTCTGAAGCTTTCTTT.

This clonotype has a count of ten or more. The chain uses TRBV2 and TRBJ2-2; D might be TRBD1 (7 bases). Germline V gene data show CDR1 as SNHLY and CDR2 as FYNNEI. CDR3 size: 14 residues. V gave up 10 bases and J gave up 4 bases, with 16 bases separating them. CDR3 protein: CATGGGSGTGELFF. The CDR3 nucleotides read TGTGCCACCGGAGGGGGCTCTGGCACCGGGGAGCTGTTTTTT.

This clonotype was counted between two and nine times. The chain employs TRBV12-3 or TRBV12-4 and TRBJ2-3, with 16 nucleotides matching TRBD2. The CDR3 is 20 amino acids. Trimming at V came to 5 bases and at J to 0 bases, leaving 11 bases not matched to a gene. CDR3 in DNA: TGTGCCAGCAGTGCTCCCCCGGGACTAGCGGGAGGGTCTAGCACAGATACGCAGTATTTT. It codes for CASSAPPGLAGGSSTDTQYF.

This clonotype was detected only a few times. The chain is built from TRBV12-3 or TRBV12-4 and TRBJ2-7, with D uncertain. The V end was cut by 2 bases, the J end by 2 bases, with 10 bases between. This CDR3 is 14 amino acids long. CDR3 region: CASSLQSITYEQYF. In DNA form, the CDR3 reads TGTGCCAGCAGTTTACAGTCAATCACCTACGAGCAGTACTTC.

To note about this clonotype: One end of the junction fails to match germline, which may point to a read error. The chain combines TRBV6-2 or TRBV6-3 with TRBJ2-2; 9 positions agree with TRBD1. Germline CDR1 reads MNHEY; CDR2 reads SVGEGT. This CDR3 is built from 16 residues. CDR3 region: CASSYTGTGNAGELFF. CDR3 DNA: TGTGCCAGCAGTTACACCGGGACAGGGAACGCCGGGGAGCTGTTTTTT.

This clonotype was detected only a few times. The CDR3 here is CSVDLAGVPYNEQFF. As DNA, the CDR3 is TGCAGCGTTGATTTAGCGGGGGTCCCCTACAATGAGCAGTTCTTC. J is TRBJ2-1 and V is TRBV29-1; 9 nucleotides line up with TRBD2. The CDR3 extends over 15 amino acids. V was clipped by 3 bases and J by 2 bases; unmatched bases: 5. CDR1 is SQVTM, CDR2 ANQGSEA, per germline.

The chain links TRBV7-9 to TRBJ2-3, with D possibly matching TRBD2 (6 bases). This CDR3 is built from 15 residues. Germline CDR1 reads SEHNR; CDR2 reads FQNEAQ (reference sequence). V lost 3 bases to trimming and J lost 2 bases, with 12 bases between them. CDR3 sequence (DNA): TGTGCCAGCAGCTTTCAGGGAGGTTCCACAGATACGCAGTATTTT. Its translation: CASSFQGGSTDTQYF.

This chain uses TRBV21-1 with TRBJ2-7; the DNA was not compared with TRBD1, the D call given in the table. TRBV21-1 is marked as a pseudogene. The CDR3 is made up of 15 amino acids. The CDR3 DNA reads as TGTGCCAGCAGCCCCCGGACAGGGGAGGCCTACGAGCAGTACTTC. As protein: CASSPRTGEAYEQYF.

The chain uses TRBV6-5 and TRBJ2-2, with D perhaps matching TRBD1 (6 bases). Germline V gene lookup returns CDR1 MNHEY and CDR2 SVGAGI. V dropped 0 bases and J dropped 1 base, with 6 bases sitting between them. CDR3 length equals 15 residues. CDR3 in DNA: TGTGCCAGCAGTTACTCACAGGGGAACACCGGGGAGCTGTTTTTT. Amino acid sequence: CASSYSQGNTGELFF.

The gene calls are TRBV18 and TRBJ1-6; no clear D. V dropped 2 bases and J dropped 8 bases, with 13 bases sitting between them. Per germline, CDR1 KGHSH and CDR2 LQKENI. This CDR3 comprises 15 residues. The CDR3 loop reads CASSPEFRKYSPLHF. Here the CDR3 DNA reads TGTGCCAGCTCACCAGAGTTCAGGAAATATTCACCCCTCCACTTT.

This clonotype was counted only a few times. The CDR3 DNA reads TGTGCCAGTAGTACGACAGGGGTCAATCAGCCCCAGCATTTT. Amino acid sequence: CASSTTGVNQPQHF. The chain is built from TRBV19 and TRBJ1-5, with 8 bases fitting TRBD1. The ends lost 4 bases at V and 3 bases at J; junction bases unmatched: 2. This CDR3 has 14 amino acids. Germline-derived CDR1 and CDR2 are LNHDA and SQIVND (reference sequence).

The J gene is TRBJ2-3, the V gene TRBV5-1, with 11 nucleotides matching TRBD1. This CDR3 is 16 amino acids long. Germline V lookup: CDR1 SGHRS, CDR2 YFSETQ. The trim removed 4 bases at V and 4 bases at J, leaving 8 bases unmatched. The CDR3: CASSDGTGGWSDTQYF. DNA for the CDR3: TGCGCCAGCAGCGACGGGACAGGGGGTTGGTCAGATACGCAGTATTTT.

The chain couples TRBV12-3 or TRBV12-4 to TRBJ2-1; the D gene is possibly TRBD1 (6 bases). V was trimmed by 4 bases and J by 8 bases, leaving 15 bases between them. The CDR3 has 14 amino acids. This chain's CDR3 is CASSSLTGSYEQFF. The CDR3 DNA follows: TGTGCCAGCAGTTCCCTTACAGGGAGCTATGAGCAGTTCTTC.

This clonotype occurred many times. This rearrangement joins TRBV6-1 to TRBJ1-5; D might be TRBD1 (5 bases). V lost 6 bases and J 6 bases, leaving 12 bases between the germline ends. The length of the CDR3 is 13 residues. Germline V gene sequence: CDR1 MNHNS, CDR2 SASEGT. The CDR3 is CASSHRQGQPQHF. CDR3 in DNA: TGTGCCAGCAGCCACCGGCAGGGTCAGCCCCAGCATTTT.

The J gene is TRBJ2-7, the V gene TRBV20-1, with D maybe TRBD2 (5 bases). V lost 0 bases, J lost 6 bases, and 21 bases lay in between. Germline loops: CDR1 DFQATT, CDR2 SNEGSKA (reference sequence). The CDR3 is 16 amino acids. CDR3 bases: TGCAGTGCTAGAGATCCTGGAGCGGTAGGTAAATCCGAGCAGTACTTC. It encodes CSARDPGAVGKSEQYF.

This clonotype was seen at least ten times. CDR3 sequence: CASSLQTNYGYTF. CDR3 coding DNA: TGTGCCAGCAGCCTCCAGACTAACTATGGCTACACCTTC. V and J are TRBV7-8 and TRBJ1-2; D is unclear. Germline V CDR1 and CDR2: SGHVS, FQNEAQ. V was cut by 5 bases and J by 0 bases, with 7 bases left in between. The CDR3 is 13 residues long.